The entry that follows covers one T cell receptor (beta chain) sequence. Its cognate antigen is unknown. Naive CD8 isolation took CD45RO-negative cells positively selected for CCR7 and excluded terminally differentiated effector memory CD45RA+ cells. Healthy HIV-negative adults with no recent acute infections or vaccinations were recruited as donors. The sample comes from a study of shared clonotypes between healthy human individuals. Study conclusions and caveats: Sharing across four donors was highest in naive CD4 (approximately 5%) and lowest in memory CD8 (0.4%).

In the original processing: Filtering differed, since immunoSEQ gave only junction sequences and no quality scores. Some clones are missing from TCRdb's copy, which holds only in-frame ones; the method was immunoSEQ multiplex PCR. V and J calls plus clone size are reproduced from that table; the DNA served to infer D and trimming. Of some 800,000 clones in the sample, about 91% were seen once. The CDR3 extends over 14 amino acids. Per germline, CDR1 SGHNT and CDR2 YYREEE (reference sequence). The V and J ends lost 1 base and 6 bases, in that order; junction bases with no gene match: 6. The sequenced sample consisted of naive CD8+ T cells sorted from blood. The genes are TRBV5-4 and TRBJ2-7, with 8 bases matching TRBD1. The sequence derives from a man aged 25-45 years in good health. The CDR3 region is CASSLFQGATEQYF. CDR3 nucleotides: TGTGCCAGCAGCTTGTTTCAGGGGGCCACCGAGCAGTACTTC.